Listed below are T cell receptor beta chains from one sample, sequenced in a study of human T cells and chemical hapten exposure. TCRdb recomputed calls from the RACE reads with MiXCR, one row per CDR3 protein. The data contain more than 100,000 distinct CDR3 sequences, around 15% of them singletons. Specimen: whole blood, collected in connection with sensitization to the hapten diphenylcyclopropenone (DPC). Source of these receptors: a man younger than 35 with alopecia areata. Some clones in this sample may be carry-over from other donors' samples. Both conserved end residues are part of each CDR3. Each record gives: J gene, D gene, clone size, V gene, CDR3 DNA, CDR3 protein. The D gene is left open where the match is weak. Rows may omit the clone size; those that give it use once, few, many or a size class.

J gene: TRBJ2-2
D gene: NA
clone size: NA
V gene: TRBV7-3
CDR3 DNA: TGTGCCAGCAGCGCAAGCGGAGGGTTGAACACCGGGGAGCTGTTTTTT
CDR3 protein: CASSASGGLNTGELFF

J gene: TRBJ1-1
D gene: NA
clone size: NA
V gene: TRBV20-1
CDR3 DNA: TGCAGTGCCATAAACGTTGACACTGAAGCTTTCTTT
CDR3 protein: CSAINVDTEAFF

J gene: TRBJ1-5
D gene: NA
clone size: many
V gene: TRBV7-8
CDR3 DNA: TGTGCCAGCAGCTTAAAAAGGTTGAGCCCGCCCCAGCATTTT
CDR3 protein: CASSLKRLSPPQHF

J gene: TRBJ2-1
D gene: TRBD2
clone size: few
V gene: TRBV6-2/TRBV6-3
CDR3 DNA: TGTGCCAGCAGTCCTGGACTAGCGGGGGGAAACCGTAATGAGCAGTTCTTC
CDR3 protein: CASSPGLAGGNRNEQFF

J gene: TRBJ1-2
D gene: NA
clone size: few
V gene: TRBV29-1
CDR3 DNA: TGCAGCGTTGAAGCCGGGCAATATGGCTACACCTTC
CDR3 protein: CSVEAGQYGYTF

J gene: TRBJ2-1
D gene: NA
clone size: few
V gene: TRBV12-5
CDR3 DNA: TGTGCTAGTGGACAAATAGCAAGTGAGCAGTTCTTC
CDR3 protein: CASGQIASEQFF

J gene: TRBJ1-6
D gene: NA
clone size: NA
V gene: TRBV24-1
CDR3 DNA: TGTGCCACCAGTGCCCCGGGTAATTCACCCCTCCACTTT
CDR3 protein: CATSAPGNSPLHF

J gene: TRBJ2-1
D gene: TRBD2
clone size: few
V gene: TRBV7-3
CDR3 DNA: TGTGCCAGCGGAATTCGGGGGGGATCCTACAATGAGCAGTTCTTC
CDR3 protein: CASGIRGGSYNEQFF

J gene: TRBJ2-1
D gene: NA
clone size: few
V gene: TRBV12-3/TRBV12-4
CDR3 DNA: TGTGCCAGCGGGTCTAGCGCATCCTACAATGAGCAGTTCTTC
CDR3 protein: CASGSSASYNEQFF

J gene: TRBJ2-3
D gene: NA
clone size: few
V gene: TRBV3-1
CDR3 DNA: TGTGCCAGCAGCCCGGTAACGGGTGATACGCAGTATTTT
CDR3 protein: CASSPVTGDTQYF

J gene: TRBJ2-7
D gene: TRBD2
clone size: few
V gene: TRBV28
CDR3 DNA: TGTGCCAGCAGCCCAACCCTAGCGGGGAAGTACGAGCAGTACTTC
CDR3 protein: CASSPTLAGKYEQYF

J gene: TRBJ2-2
D gene: NA
clone size: NA
V gene: TRBV7-2
CDR3 DNA: TGTGCCAGCAGCTTGGGCGGAGACTCCGGGGAGCTGTTTTTT
CDR3 protein: CASSLGGDSGELFF

J gene: TRBJ1-4
D gene: NA
clone size: few
V gene: TRBV6-6
CDR3 DNA: TGTGCCGCGGGGACAAGTTACGGTGAAAAACTGTTTTTT
CDR3 protein: CAAGTSYGEKLFF

J gene: TRBJ2-7
D gene: NA
clone size: NA
V gene: TRBV5-1
CDR3 DNA: TGCGCCAGCAGCACCACAGGGACCTACGAGCAGTACTTC
CDR3 protein: CASSTTGTYEQYF

J gene: TRBJ2-6
D gene: TRBD2
clone size: many
V gene: TRBV11-2
CDR3 DNA: TGTGCCAGCAGCTTACGGGGGGGCACCTTCTCTGGGGCCAACGTCCTGACTTTC
CDR3 protein: CASSLRGGTFSGANVLTF

J gene: TRBJ2-3
D gene: NA
clone size: NA
V gene: TRBV7-2
CDR3 DNA: TGTGCCAGCAGCTTAGTCTCCGATCGGGGATTAGTTATGGGCACAGATACGCAGTATTTT
CDR3 protein: CASSLVSDRGLVMGTDTQYF

J gene: TRBJ2-1
D gene: NA
clone size: NA
V gene: TRBV11-3
CDR3 DNA: TGTGCCAGCAGCTTAAGTGGACAGCTTTTGAATGAGCAGTTCTTC
CDR3 protein: CASSLSGQLLNEQFF

J gene: TRBJ2-7
D gene: NA
clone size: few
V gene: TRBV7-9
CDR3 DNA: TGTGCCAGCAGCCTCGACAACACCCCCTCCCGCGAGCAGTACTTC
CDR3 protein: CASSLDNTPSREQYF

J gene: TRBJ2-3
D gene: NA
clone size: NA
V gene: TRBV11-2
CDR3 DNA: TGTGCCAGCAGCTTAGATGGCACACATCGGGGCACAGATACGCAGTATTTT
CDR3 protein: CASSLDGTHRGTDTQYF

J gene: TRBJ1-2
D gene: NA
clone size: many
V gene: TRBV27
CDR3 DNA: TGTGCCAGCGGTTACCGGTCCTCCCTTAACTATGGCTACACCTTC
CDR3 protein: CASGYRSSLNYGYTF

J gene: TRBJ2-3
D gene: NA
clone size: NA
V gene: TRBV29-1
CDR3 DNA: TGCAGCGTTGAAGATCCGGCTAGCGATGGTACGCAGTATTTT
CDR3 protein: CSVEDPASDGTQYF

J gene: TRBJ2-2
D gene: TRBD1
clone size: NA
V gene: TRBV18
CDR3 DNA: TGTGCCAGCTCACGGACAGGGGGCTACACCGGGGAGCTGTTTTTT
CDR3 protein: CASSRTGGYTGELFF

J gene: TRBJ1-6
D gene: NA
clone size: few
V gene: TRBV28
CDR3 DNA: TGTGCCAGCAGTTTCCCCGACTGGTTAGGGGCCCTCCACTTT
CDR3 protein: CASSFPDWLGALHF

J gene: TRBJ1-1
D gene: NA
clone size: few
V gene: TRBV6-5
CDR3 DNA: TGTGCCAGCAGACCAGCCGCACGGCTCATAAACACTGAAGCTTTCTTT
CDR3 protein: CASRPAARLINTEAFF

J gene: TRBJ2-5
D gene: NA
clone size: NA
V gene: TRBV5-6
CDR3 DNA: TGTGCCAGCAGAAACGGACCCCAAGAGACCCAGTACTTC
CDR3 protein: CASRNGPQETQYF

J gene: TRBJ2-2
D gene: TRBD1
clone size: NA
V gene: TRBV12-3/TRBV12-4
CDR3 DNA: TGTGCCAGCAGCGAATACGTCCGGGACAGGGGGCGAGTGGACACCGGGGAGCTGTTTTTT
CDR3 protein: CASSEYVRDRGRVDTGELFF

J gene: TRBJ1-5
D gene: NA
clone size: few
V gene: TRBV4-1
CDR3 DNA: TGCGCCAGCAGCCAAGGAGTAAGACATCAGCCCCAGCATTTT
CDR3 protein: CASSQGVRHQPQHF